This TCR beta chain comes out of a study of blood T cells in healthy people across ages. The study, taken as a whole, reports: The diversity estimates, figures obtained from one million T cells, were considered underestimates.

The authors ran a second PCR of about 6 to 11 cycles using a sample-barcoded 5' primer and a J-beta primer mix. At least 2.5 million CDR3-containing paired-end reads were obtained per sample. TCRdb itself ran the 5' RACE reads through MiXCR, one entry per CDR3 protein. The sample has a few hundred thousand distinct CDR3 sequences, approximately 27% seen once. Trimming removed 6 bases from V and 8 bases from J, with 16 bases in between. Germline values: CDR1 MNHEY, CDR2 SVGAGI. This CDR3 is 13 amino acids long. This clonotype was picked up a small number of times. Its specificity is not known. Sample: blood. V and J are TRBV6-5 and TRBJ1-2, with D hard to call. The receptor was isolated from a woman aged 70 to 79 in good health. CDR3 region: CASSLDPLRGYTF. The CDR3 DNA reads TGTGCCAGCAGCCTTGACCCTCTCAGGGGCTACACCTTC.